Presented here are 24 T cell receptor beta chains from one specimen sequenced in a study of blood T cell repertoires in COVID-19. Profiling relied on immunoSEQ multiplex PCR, and the TCRdb table lists in-frame clones only, not all of them. The repertoire includes 65,000 or so clones, roughly 90% of them detected once, and 1.3% sits in the top ten. The sample consisted of peripheral blood. These receptors were collected from a man aged 60 to 69 with acute or convalescent COVID-19.

This rearrangement joins TRBV12-5 to TRBJ2-3; 9 nucleotides match TRBD2. Per germline, CDR1 LGHNT and CDR2 FRNRAP. The CDR3 is 16 residues long. Trimming took 0 bases from V and 6 from J; bases not matched to a gene: 7. The CDR3 coding sequence is TGTGCTAGTGGTTTGGTACTGCGGGGGGGCCCGGATACGCAGTATTTT. This codes for CASGLVLRGGPDTQYF.

The V gene is TRBV12-5, the J gene TRBJ2-3, with 10 positions matching TRBD1. The ends lost 4 bases at V and 1 base at J; junction bases unmatched: 8. This CDR3 has 17 residues. Germline V gene sequence: CDR1 LGHNT, CDR2 FRNRAP. The CDR3 region is CASGWATGTGGTDTQYF. CDR3 in DNA: TGTGCTAGTGGTTGGGCAACCGGGACAGGGGGCACAGATACGCAGTATTTT.

CDR3 sequence (DNA): TGTGCCAGCAGCCAAGGGACTGGCGTTACAGATACGCAGTATTTT. Translated: CASSQGTGVTDTQYF. The J gene is TRBJ2-3, the V gene TRBV3-1 (or the pseudogene TRBV3-2); D is possibly TRBD2 (5 bases). Germline loops: CDR1 LGHDT, CDR2 YNNKEL (reference sequence). CDR3 length equals 15 residues. The V and J ends lost 1 base and 3 bases respectively, with 11 bases between them.

This sequence joins TRBV2 and TRBJ2-2; 7 positions match TRBD1. With V trimmed by 10 bases and J by 1 base, 3 bases remained unmatched. This CDR3 is 13 amino acids long. Per germline, CDR1 SNHLY and CDR2 FYNNEI. CDR3 amino acids: CAMGTENTGELFF. CDR3 in DNA: TGTGCCATGGGGACAGAGAACACCGGGGAGCTGTTTTTT.

V is TRBV24-1 and J is TRBJ2-1; TRBD1 matches 10 bases. The germline CDR1 and CDR2 sequences are KGHDR and SFDVKD. The V segment lost 4 bases and the J segment 8 bases; nucleotides outside the gene matches: 10. CDR3 length equals 16 residues. The CDR3 is CATSEPTGGFSDEQFF. In DNA, the CDR3 is TGTGCCACCAGTGAGCCGACAGGGGGCTTTTCTGATGAGCAGTTCTTC.

This chain's CDR3 is CASSSDRATEAFF. The CDR3 coding sequence is TGTGCCAGCAGCTCTGACAGGGCCACTGAAGCTTTCTTT. The rearrangement uses TRBV7-3 and TRBJ1-1, with 7 nucleotides matching TRBD1. Per germline, CDR1 SGHTA and CDR2 FQGTGA. V was pared by 4 bases and J by 4 bases, with 3 bases of the junction left unmatched. CDR3 length equals 13 residues.

The chain is built from TRBV7-9 and TRBJ2-5; 9 bases map to TRBD1. J lost 2 bases, V lost 6 bases, and 13 bases had no gene match. The CDR3 is 17 amino acids. The germline gives CDR1 SEHNR, CDR2 FQNEAQ (reference sequence). CDR3 residues: CASRPSGQGIGQETQYF. CDR3 DNA: TGTGCCAGCAGACCGTCCGGACAGGGGATAGGACAAGAGACCCAGTACTTC.

The gene calls are TRBV27 and TRBJ2-7; unclear D gene. The CDR3 spans 14 residues. Germline lookup yields CDR1 MNHEY and CDR2 SMNVEV (reference sequence). Trimming removed 8 bases at V and 0 bases at J, with 14 bases between. This chain's CDR3 is CASSLQRYSYEQYF. The CDR3 bases are TGTGCCAGCTCCCTCCAGCGTTACTCCTACGAGCAGTACTTC.

The genes are TRBV19 and TRBJ1-2, with D unresolved. Germline values: CDR1 LNHDA, CDR2 SQIVND (reference sequence). The germline V and J ends were trimmed by 0 bases and 8 bases, with 10 bases remaining between them. The CDR3 spans 13 residues. CDR3 sequence reads: CASSIDPAWGYTF. For the CDR3, the DNA is TGTGCCAGTAGTATAGACCCCGCGTGGGGCTACACCTTC.

This clone came up once. This rearrangement joins TRBV18 to TRBJ2-7, with TRBD2 identical over 9 bases. The CDR3 has 15 amino acids. Trimming at V came to 3 bases and at J to 0 bases, leaving 3 bases not matched to a gene. Germline CDR1 is KGHSH and CDR2 is LQKENI. The CDR3 sequence is CASSPAGGFSYEQYF. In DNA form, the CDR3 reads TGTGCCAGCTCACCGGCGGGGGGGTTCTCCTACGAGCAGTACTTC. Using reference TRBV18 and TRBJ2-7 for the parts outside the CDR3, the full variable domain is NAGVMQNPRHLVRRRGQEARLRCSPMKGHSHVYWYRQLPEEGLKFMVYLQKENIIDESGMPKERFSAEFPKEGPSILRIQQVVRGDSAAYFCASSPAGGFSYEQYFGPGTRLTVT.

The rearrangement uses TRBV2 and TRBJ1-5; 10 nucleotides agree with TRBD1. This CDR3 is 18 amino acids long. V lost 3 bases, J lost 0 bases, and 8 bases stayed unmatched. Looked up from germline, CDR1 is SNHLY and CDR2 is FYNNEI. This CDR3 is CASSETGQGGISNQPQHF. CDR3 in DNA: TGTGCCAGCAGTGAGACCGGACAGGGGGGGATTAGCAATCAGCCCCAGCATTTT.

This clone occurred a few times. This chain uses TRBV9 with TRBJ2-7, with D unclear. The CDR3 is 14 amino acids. Germline CDR1 and CDR2: SGDLS and YYNGEE. Between the trimmed V and J ends, which lost 0 bases and 3 bases, there was a span of 10 bases. As DNA, the CDR3 is TGTGCCAGCAGCGTAGGATCAAGTAGCTACGAGCAGTACTTC. Its protein is CASSVGSSSYEQYF.

The chain uses TRBV7-2 and TRBJ1-5; possibly TRBD1 for D (5 bases). CDR1 is SGHTA and CDR2 is FQGNSA in the germline V gene. CDR3 length: 16 amino acids. V was shortened by 8 bases and J by 4 bases, with 21 bases between the two germline ends. As DNA, the CDR3 is TGTGCCAGCCAGGGCATCGGCGGGACTTCTAATCAGCCCCAGCATTTT. Encoded protein: CASQGIGGTSNQPQHF.

V is TRBV10-3 and J is TRBJ2-5; 7 bases align to TRBD1. V lost 9 bases and J lost 5; bases outside the gene matches: 9. Germline CDR1 ENHRY, CDR2 SYGVKD. The CDR3 runs 13 residues. CDR3 loop: CAIMKGARETQYF. CDR3 bases: TGTGCCATTATGAAGGGGGCCCGGGAGACCCAGTACTTC.

This clone was counted a single time. The V gene is TRBV5-1, the J gene TRBJ2-1; TRBD2 is a possible D gene (6 bases). This CDR3 is 15 amino acids long. Per germline, CDR1 SGHRS and CDR2 YFSETQ. Trimming removed 3 bases from V and 2 bases from J, with 12 bases in between. Written as DNA, the CDR3 is TGCGCCAGCAGCTCGGGAGACTTAGCCTACAATGAGCAGTTCTTC. Its protein product is CASSSGDLAYNEQFF. Full variable domain (remainder filled in from reference TRBV5-1 and TRBJ2-1): KAGVTQTPRYLIKTRGQQVTLSCSPISGHRSVSWYQQTPGQGLQFLFEYFSETQRNKGNFPGRFSGRQFSNSRSEMNVSTLELGDSALYLCASSSGDLAYNEQFFGPGTRLTVL.

This clone appeared once. This rearrangement joins TRBV18 to TRBJ1-2, with a weak D call TRBD1 (5 bases). From germline, CDR1 is KGHSH and CDR2 LQKENI. This CDR3 is built from 14 residues. V dropped 3 bases and J dropped 8 bases, with 16 bases sitting between them. CDR3 residues: CASSPNSRQGGYTF. CDR3 bases: TGTGCCAGCTCACCCAACTCAAGGCAGGGCGGCTACACCTTC.

The table lists this clone with a few counts. This chain joins TRBV29-1 and TRBJ1-3; TRBD1 matches at 7 bases. The ends lost 7 bases at V and 4 bases at J; junction bases unmatched: 4. Germline-derived CDR1 and CDR2 are SQVTM and ANQGSEA. The CDR3 has 12 residues. CDR3 region: CSGGQMGNTIYF. The CDR3 nucleotides are TGCAGCGGGGGACAGATGGGAAACACCATATATTTT. Supplemented by reference TRBV29-1 and TRBJ1-3, the full variable domain reads SAVISQKPSRDICQRGTSLTIQCQVDSQVTMMFWYRQQPGQSLTLIATANQGSEATYESGFVIDKFPISRPNLTFSTLTVSNMSPEDSSIYLCSGGQMGNTIYFGEGSWLTVV.

The chain uses TRBV25-1 and TRBJ1-6; D might be TRBD1 (5 bases). The V gene's germline CDR1 is MGHDK and CDR2 SYGVNS. V was trimmed by 4 bases and J by 10 bases, leaving 11 bases between them. This CDR3 has 13 amino acids. In nucleotides, the CDR3 is TGTGCCAGCAGTGCAGCACGGGGGTCACCCCTCCACTTT. Protein sequence: CASSAARGSPLHF.

The chain joins TRBV19 to TRBJ1-1, with a possible D match to TRBD1 (5 bases). The CDR3 contains 14 residues. Germline V gene data show CDR1 as LNHDA and CDR2 as SQIVND (reference sequence). The V gene lost 3 bases and the J gene lost 1 base, with 9 bases spanning the gap. The DNA for the CDR3 is TGTGCCAGTAGTATTTTGGGGCCGAACACTGAAGCTTTCTTT. It specifies CASSILGPNTEAFF.

The chain couples TRBV4-1 to TRBJ1-6; TRBD1 matches at 7 bases. Trimming at V came to 0 bases and at J to 9 bases, leaving 14 bases not matched to a gene. The CDR3 is made up of 18 amino acids. Germline V gene sequence: CDR1 MGHRA, CDR2 YSYEKL. The CDR3 loop reads CASSQDRTGANSGSPLHF. CDR3 nucleotide sequence: TGCGCCAGCAGCCAAGACCGAACAGGGGCGAACTCAGGTTCACCCCTCCACTTT.

This chain connects TRBV27 to TRBJ2-1, with TRBD1 matching over 7 bases. The CDR3 has 15 amino acids. V lost 5 bases to trimming and J lost 4 bases; unmatched junction nucleotides: 8. The V gene's germline CDR1 is MNHEY and CDR2 SMNVEV (reference sequence). This chain's CDR3 is CASSPGDRAYNEQFF. CDR3 bases: TGTGCCAGCAGTCCCGGAGACAGGGCTTACAATGAGCAGTTCTTC.

The genes are TRBV19 and TRBJ1-1; possible D gene TRBD1, 6 bases. Trimming cost V 5 bases and J 1 base, with 11 bases left between them. This CDR3 contains 14 residues. Germline assignment: CDR1 LNHDA and CDR2 SQIVND (reference sequence). CDR3: CASSLPGQNTEAFF. In DNA, the CDR3 is TGTGCCAGTAGTCTCCCGGGACAGAACACTGAAGCTTTCTTT. Drawing the rest from reference TRBV19 and TRBJ1-1, the complete variable domain is DGGITQSPKYLFRKEGQNVTLSCEQNLNHDAMYWYRQDPGQGLRLIYYSQIVNDFQKGDIAEGYSVSREKKESFPLTVTSAQKNPTAFYLCASSLPGQNTEAFFGQGTRLTVV.

The chain recombines TRBV5-8 with TRBJ1-2; D gene uncertain. Trimming pared 2 bases from V and 3 bases from J, leaving 8 bases between. This CDR3 region has 13 residues. Germline V lookup: CDR1 SGHTS, CDR2 YDEGEE. The CDR3 DNA follows: TGTGCCAGCAGCTTCGGCCGGGACTATGGCTACACCTTC. This encodes CASSFGRDYGYTF.

The sample holds one count of this clone. The V gene is TRBV19, the J gene TRBJ1-5; D is possibly TRBD1 (5 bases). CDR1 is LNHDA and CDR2 is SQIVND in the germline V gene (reference sequence). The V gene lost 8 bases and the J gene lost 0 bases, with 11 bases spanning the gap. The CDR3 sequence is 14 residues long. The CDR3 here is CASSGQNSNQPQHF. DNA of the CDR3: TGTGCCAGTTCCGGACAAAATAGCAATCAGCCCCAGCATTTT.